A single sample gave rise to the 30 T cell receptor beta chains below, sequenced in a study of STAT5B mutations in CD4+ large granular lymphocyte leukemia. Assay: immunoSEQ multiplex PCR; the TCRdb copy retains only in-frame clones and omits some. Seen here are some 28,000 clones, roughly 77% observed once, and the top ten hold over 3%. The sample consisted of CD4+ T cells from blood buffy coats. The receptors derive from a human donor in good health.

In nucleotides, the CDR3 is TGTGCCAGCAGCTCCCCTCCGGGACTAGCGGGACTGAACACCGGGGAGCTGTTTTTT. Its protein is CASSSPPGLAGLNTGELFF. This rearrangement joins TRBV7-9 to TRBJ2-2; TRBD2 aligns across 13 bases. The CDR3 extends over 19 amino acids. V trimming: 4 bases; J trimming: 1 base; junction bases outside the gene matches: 9. Germline loops: CDR1 SEHNR, CDR2 FQNEAQ (reference sequence).

This clone was counted a few times. The CDR3 protein is CASSRTGSIDGYTF. CDR3 DNA sequence: TGCGCCAGCAGCCGGACCGGGAGTATAGATGGCTACACCTTC. The gene calls are TRBV4-1 and TRBJ1-2; no clear D gene. V was shortened by 4 bases and J by 6 bases, with 15 bases between the two germline ends. The CDR3 contains 14 residues. The germline gives CDR1 MGHRA, CDR2 YSYEKL.

The CDR3, as DNA: TGTGCCAGCAGCACCCGACAGGGGGGAAATCAGCCCCAGCATTTT. It specifies CASSTRQGGNQPQHF. The V call is TRBV7-8, the J call TRBJ1-5; 9 nucleotides line up with TRBD1. The CDR3 spans 15 residues. Germline values: CDR1 SGHVS, CDR2 FQNEAQ. With V trimmed by 5 bases and J by 4 bases, 6 bases remained unmatched. Supplemented by reference TRBV7-8 and TRBJ1-5, the full variable domain reads GAGVSQSPRYKVAKRGQDVALRCDPISGHVSLFWYQQALGQGPEFLTYFQNEAQLDKSGLPSDRFFAERPEGSVSTLKIQRTQQEDSAVYLCASSTRQGGNQPQHFGDGTRLSIL.

The genes are TRBV7-2 and TRBJ2-5, with TRBD2 identical over 14 bases. This CDR3 spans 18 amino acids. Germline lookup yields CDR1 SGHTA and CDR2 FQGNSA. V gave up 5 bases and J gave up 5 bases; unmatched junction bases: 13. This chain's CDR3 is CASSQGLAGVRGGETQYF. CDR3 bases: TGTGCCAGCAGCCAGGGACTAGCGGGAGTGCGGGGAGGCGAGACCCAGTACTTC.

The chain is built from TRBV4-3 and TRBJ2-2; D not resolved. The V and J ends lost 1 base and 8 bases respectively, with 11 bases between them. CDR3 size: 14 residues. The germline CDR1 and CDR2 sequences are LGHNA and YSLEER. The CDR3 region is CASSQVGARGELFF. The CDR3 nucleotides read TGCGCCAGCAGCCAAGTTGGAGCGAGGGGGGAGCTGTTTTTT.

The J gene is TRBJ2-3, the V gene TRBV5-5; D call uncertain. The CDR3 covers 15 residues. CDR1 is SGHKS and CDR2 is YYEKEE in the germline V gene (reference sequence). Trimming removed 0 bases at V and 0 bases at J, with 8 bases between. CDR3 protein: CASSLDSSSTDTQYF. In DNA, the CDR3 is TGTGCCAGCAGCTTGGACAGCTCTAGCACAGATACGCAGTATTTT.

There are a few counts of this clone. The chain recombines TRBV7-9 with TRBJ1-2, with D tentatively TRBD1 (5 bases). CDR3 length: 13 amino acids. V lost 5 bases, J lost 4 bases, and 11 bases lay in between. Germline values: CDR1 SEHNR, CDR2 FQNEAQ (reference sequence). The DNA for the CDR3 is TGTGCCAGCAGCAGGGACGGAATCTATGGCTACACCTTC. This encodes CASSRDGIYGYTF.

This clone was seen only a few times. The V and J genes are TRBV25-1 and TRBJ1-1; D uncertain. CDR1 MGHDK and CDR2 SYGVNS come from the germline V gene. The CDR3 is 13 amino acids. The germline V and J ends were trimmed by 1 base and 3 bases, with 6 bases remaining between them. As DNA, the CDR3 is TGTGCCAGCAGTGAATTACTCTACACTGAAGCTTTCTTT. It specifies CASSELLYTEAFF.

The J gene is TRBJ1-1, the V gene TRBV11-3, with 11 bases fitting TRBD1. The CDR3 sequence is 14 residues long. The trim removed 4 bases at V and 4 bases at J, leaving 2 bases unmatched. Germline values: CDR1 SGHNT, CDR2 YENEEA. The chain's CDR3 is CASSSGTGGTEAFF. CDR3 sequence (DNA): TGTGCCAGCAGCTCCGGGACAGGGGGCACTGAAGCTTTCTTT.

This clone showed up just once. In DNA, the CDR3 is TGTGCCAGCAGCATAGGACAGGGTGATTCACCCCTCCACTTT. It encodes CASSIGQGDSPLHF. J is TRBJ1-6 and V is TRBV7-6, with TRBD1 identical over 8 bases. The length of the CDR3 is 14 residues. The junction had 5 bases not matched to a gene; V was cut back by 5 bases and J by 8 bases. Looked up from germline, CDR1 is SGHVS and CDR2 is FNYEAQ.

The DNA of the CDR3 is TGTGCCAGCAGTTTATATCGTCAGGGGGCGAGGGAGCAGTACTTC. Protein sequence: CASSLYRQGAREQYF. J is TRBJ2-7 and V is TRBV27; 8 bases map to TRBD1. Germline V gene sequence: CDR1 MNHEY, CDR2 SMNVEV (reference sequence). Losses at the gene ends were 1 base for V and 7 bases for J; bases not matched to a gene: 9. CDR3 length equals 15 residues.

This chain uses TRBV25-1 with TRBJ2-3; TRBD1 matches at 9 bases. The CDR3 loop spans 15 amino acids. V shed 5 bases and J 1 base; nucleotides not matched to a gene: 4. CDR1 and CDR2 (germline): MGHDK, SYGVNS. The CDR3 region is CASSWTGAGTDTQYF. The CDR3 nucleotides read TGTGCCAGCAGTTGGACAGGGGCAGGCACAGATACGCAGTATTTT.

This clone was seen a handful of times. J is TRBJ2-2 and V is TRBV18; perhaps D is TRBD1 or TRBD2 (5 bases each). The germline gives CDR1 KGHSH, CDR2 LQKENI. The CDR3 is 16 residues long. The germline V and J ends were trimmed by 6 bases and 6 bases, with 20 bases remaining between them. CDR3 loop: CASSQPGSGAAGELFF. The CDR3, as DNA: TGTGCCAGCTCCCAACCAGGGAGTGGAGCCGCCGGGGAGCTGTTTTTT.

This clone came up a few times. The chain employs TRBV10-3 and TRBJ2-7; 11 positions agree with TRBD1. Germline lookup yields CDR1 ENHRY and CDR2 SYGVKD. The CDR3 runs 13 residues. The trim removed 4 bases at V and 5 bases at J, leaving 1 base unmatched. The CDR3 DNA is TGTGCCATCAGTGGGGACAGGGGGAACGAGCAGTACTTC. It specifies CAISGDRGNEQYF.

The rearrangement uses TRBV5-4 and TRBJ2-1; D call uncertain. The CDR3 is 16 amino acids. The V gene lost 3 bases and the J gene lost 3 bases, with 16 bases spanning the gap. Germline V gene data show CDR1 as SGHNT and CDR2 as YYREEE (reference sequence). The CDR3 loop is CASSSSSTDLYNEQFF. In DNA form, the CDR3 reads TGTGCCAGCAGCTCATCCTCGACGGACCTCTACAATGAGCAGTTCTTC.

This clone was detected a few times. The rearrangement links TRBV7-2 to TRBJ2-7; weak D call: TRBD1 (6 bases). Germline values: CDR1 SGHTA, CDR2 FQGNSA. The CDR3 is made up of 14 amino acids. The V and J ends lost 5 bases and 1 base respectively, with 12 bases between them. CDR3 in DNA: TGTGCCAGCAGCCCCTACAGGGAATCCTACGAGCAGTACTTC. This translates into CASSPYRESYEQYF.

This clone was seen more than once but under ten times. This sequence joins TRBV6-6 and TRBJ1-1; the D gene is possibly TRBD1 (5 bases). CDR1 is MNHNY, CDR2 SVGAGI, per germline (reference sequence). This CDR3 has 12 residues. V was cut by 6 bases and J by 7 bases, with 12 bases left in between. DNA for the CDR3: TGTGCCAGCAGCCAACAGGTTAATGAAGCTTTCTTT. It codes for CASSQQVNEAFF.

The sample holds a few counts of this clone. V usage is TRBV28 and J usage is TRBJ1-1; D perhaps matches TRBD1 (6 bases). This CDR3 region has 16 residues. V was clipped by 3 bases and J by 2 bases, with 16 bases between them. Germline CDR1 reads MDHEN; CDR2 reads SYDVKM. The CDR3 loop reads CASSFITGRKNTEAFF. The CDR3 nucleotides read TGTGCCAGCAGTTTTATTACAGGGAGGAAAAACACTGAAGCTTTCTTT.

The V gene is TRBV5-4, the J gene TRBJ1-3, with 8 positions matching TRBD1. J gave up 4 bases and V 0 bases, and 15 bases lay outside the gene matches. CDR3 length: 19 amino acids. Per the germline V gene, CDR1 is SGHNT and CDR2 is YYREEE (reference sequence). The CDR3 sequence is CASSLGTGLGSLRGNTIYF. The DNA for the CDR3 is TGTGCCAGCAGCTTGGGGACAGGGTTGGGTTCTCTTCGGGGAAACACCATATATTTT.

The chain couples TRBV10-1 to TRBJ2-7; possibly TRBD2 for D (6 bases). The V gene lost 8 bases and the J gene lost 6 bases, with 14 bases spanning the gap. The CDR3 loop spans 12 amino acids. Germline assignment: CDR1 WNHNN and CDR2 SYGVQD (reference sequence). The CDR3 bases are TGCGCCAGCCCAAGGGACTTTCGCGAGCAGTACTTC. Translating gives CASPRDFREQYF.

The V gene is TRBV28, the J gene TRBJ2-3, with TRBD1 matching 8 bases. There are 14 residues in the CDR3. CDR1 and CDR2 from the germline V gene are MDHEN and SYDVKM. V dropped 6 bases and J dropped 0; count of bases not matched to a gene: 2. Written as DNA, the CDR3 is TGTGCCAGCAGGAGGACAGGGAGCACAGATACGCAGTATTTT. Encoded protein: CASRRTGSTDTQYF.

This clone has just one count. The V gene is TRBV15, the J gene TRBJ2-2; 7 bases are a match to TRBD2. The germline CDR1 and CDR2 sequences are LNHNV and YYDKDF (reference sequence). Trimming at V came to 0 bases and at J to 6 bases, leaving 4 bases not matched to a gene. The CDR3 extends over 15 amino acids. This CDR3 is CATSRDWAGAGELFF. The CDR3, as DNA: TGTGCCACCAGCAGAGATTGGGCGGGGGCCGGGGAGCTGTTTTTT. Based on the CDR3 plus reference TRBV15 and TRBJ2-2, the full variable domain is DAMVIQNPRYQVTQFGKPVTLSCSQTLNHNVMYWYQQKSSQAPKLLFHYYDKDFNNEADTPDNFQSRRPNTSFCFLDIRSPGLGDTAMYLCATSRDWAGAGELFFGEGSRLTVL.

The gene calls are TRBV6-5 and TRBJ2-5, with 8 nucleotides matching TRBD2. Germline assignment: CDR1 MNHEY and CDR2 SVGAGI. The J segment lost 4 bases and the V segment lost 7 bases, leaving 8 bases of the junction unmatched. The CDR3 has 14 amino acids. The CDR3 region has the DNA TGTGCCAGCACCCGGGTGGCGGGGGGAGAGACCCAGTACTTC. This sequence encodes CASTRVAGGETQYF.

The chain has TRBV7-6 and TRBJ1-2; D perhaps matches TRBD1 (6 bases). Germline V gene lookup returns CDR1 SGHVS and CDR2 FNYEAQ. The germline V and J ends were trimmed by 6 bases and 9 bases, with 17 bases remaining between them. CDR3 size: 13 residues. The CDR3 is CASSQGPTASYTF. The CDR3 DNA sequence: TGTGCCAGCAGTCAGGGGCCCACAGCTAGCTACACCTTC.

As for this clone: Within the sample, other DNA sequences also encode this same CDR3. V gene TRBV29-1 combines with J gene TRBJ2-7; 11 nucleotides agree with TRBD2. Germline V lookup: CDR1 SQVTM, CDR2 ANQGSEA. V was pared by 6 bases and J by 3 bases, with 4 bases of the junction left unmatched. The CDR3 has 13 amino acids. CDR3 DNA: TGCAGCGTGCGGCTAGCGGGGGGCTACGAGCAGTACTTC. It codes for CSVRLAGGYEQYF.

The genes are TRBV4-3 and TRBJ2-4; 8 bases agree with TRBD2. CDR3 size: 22 residues. Germline CDR1 and CDR2: LGHNA and YSLEER. V lost 1 base, J lost 8 bases, and 28 bases stayed unmatched. CDR3 region: CASSQGVARERDLRGAWHIQYF. CDR3 sequence (DNA): TGCGCCAGCAGCCAAGGAGTCGCCCGCGAGCGGGACCTGCGGGGGGCGTGGCACATTCAGTACTTC.

The chain is built from TRBV7-2 and TRBJ1-1; perhaps TRBD1 as D (5 bases). This CDR3 region has 13 residues. The germline CDR1 and CDR2 sequences are SGHTA and FQGNSA. Trimming stripped 6 bases from V and 3 bases from J, with 11 bases between. The CDR3 DNA is TGTGCCAGCAGGCGGGGGAGAGACACTGAAGCTTTCTTT. It translates to CASRRGRDTEAFF.

This sequence joins TRBV7-6 and TRBJ2-1; TRBD2 matches 10 bases. V was pared by 5 bases and J by 7 bases, with 2 bases of the junction left unmatched. The germline gives CDR1 SGHVS, CDR2 FNYEAQ. CDR3 length: 13 residues. The CDR3 DNA reads TGTGCCAGCAGCCAAGCGGGAGGGAATGAGCAGTTCTTC. This gives the protein CASSQAGGNEQFF. Full variable domain (missing parts from reference TRBV7-6 and TRBJ2-1): GAGVSQSPRYKVTKRGQDVALRCDPISGHVSLYWYRQALGQGPEFLTYFNYEAQQDKSGLPNDRFSAERPEGSISTLTIQRTEQRDSAMYRCASSQAGGNEQFFGPGTRLTVL.

This rearrangement joins TRBV6-5 to TRBJ2-7; a weak D match, TRBD1 (5 bases). Trimming removed 0 bases at V and 6 bases at J, with 15 bases between. The CDR3 runs 15 residues. Germline V gene sequence: CDR1 MNHEY, CDR2 SVGAGI. DNA for the CDR3: TGTGCCAGCAGTTACTCGAGCGCAGGGCCGGGCGAGCAGTACTTC. Its translation is CASSYSSAGPGEQYF.

The chain carries TRBV4-2 and TRBJ2-5; D gene ambiguous. CDR1 LGHNA and CDR2 YNFKEQ come from the germline V gene. The CDR3 covers 14 residues. The ends were cut back, 1 base at V and 1 base at J, with 7 bases in the middle. In nucleotides, the CDR3 is TGTGCCAGCAGCCAAGCGGGCCGCCAAGAGACCCAGTACTTC. It translates to CASSQAGRQETQYF.